These 20 T cell receptor beta chains came from one sample sequenced in a study of blood T cell repertoires in COVID-19. Sequencing was performed with immunoSEQ multiplex PCR; in TCRdb, only in-frame clones are kept and a portion is missing. The sample has hundreds of thousands of clones; roughly 85% are singletons. The sequenced material came from PBMCs or T cells enriched from blood (not recorded which). These TCRs come from a woman between 45 and 60 years old who had recovered from COVID-19.

The chain recombines TRBV3-1 (or the pseudogene TRBV3-2) with TRBJ2-2; D is possibly TRBD1 (6 bases). The V and J ends lost 6 bases and 5 bases respectively, with 13 bases between them. Germline-derived CDR1 and CDR2 are LGHDT and YNNKEL (reference sequence). The CDR3 has 14 amino acids. The CDR3 sequence: CASRDPGETGELFF. The DNA of the CDR3 is TGTGCCAGCAGAGATCCAGGGGAAACCGGGGAGCTGTTTTTT.

The rearrangement uses TRBV27 and TRBJ2-1, with unresolved D. V was trimmed by 6 bases and J by 2 bases, leaving 14 bases between them. Germline V CDR1 and CDR2: MNHEY, SMNVEV (reference sequence). The length of the CDR3 is 15 residues. CDR3 in DNA: TGTGCCAGCAGCAAAACATCCCCCGCCTACAATGAGCAGTTCTTC. Translated: CASSKTSPAYNEQFF.

In DNA form, the CDR3 reads TGTGCCAGCAGCTTAGTTGGCGGTTGGCGGTATGGCTACACCTTC. It encodes CASSLVGGWRYGYTF. The chain is built from TRBV7-8 and TRBJ1-2; unclear D gene. This CDR3 is built from 15 residues. With 1 base removed from V and 5 bases from J, the gap between germline ends came to 14 bases. Germline loops: CDR1 SGHVS, CDR2 FQNEAQ. The full variable domain, in which reference TRBV7-8 and TRBJ1-2 provide the parts outside the CDR3, is GAGVSQSPRYKVAKRGQDVALRCDPISGHVSLFWYQQALGQGPEFLTYFQNEAQLDKSGLPSDRFFAERPEGSVSTLKIQRTQQEDSAVYLCASSLVGGWRYGYTFGSGTRLTVV.

This clone was seen once. The chain recombines TRBV2 with TRBJ1-4, with TRBD1 as a possible D gene (6 bases). The CDR3 spans 14 residues. CDR1 is SNHLY and CDR2 is FYNNEI in the germline V gene. V shed 5 bases and J shed 6 bases, with 13 bases lying between them. The CDR3 reads CASSYTGRDEKLFF. For the CDR3, the DNA is TGTGCCAGCAGTTATACAGGGAGGGATGAAAAACTGTTTTTT. Supplemented by reference TRBV2 and TRBJ1-4, the full variable domain reads EPEVTQTPSHQVTQMGQEVILRCVPISNHLYFYWYRQILGQKVEFLVSFYNNEISEKSEIFDDQFSVERPDGSNFTLKIRSTKLEDSAMYFCASSYTGRDEKLFFGSGTQLSVL.

V is TRBV5-1 and J is TRBJ1-5; D remains ambiguous. Trimming took off 5 bases at V and 0 bases at J, with 6 bases between the two ends. CDR1 and CDR2 (germline): SGHRS, YFSETQ. The CDR3 spans 13 residues. The CDR3 is CASRPDSNQPQHF. The CDR3 bases are TGCGCCAGCAGGCCAGATAGCAATCAGCCCCAGCATTTT.

Only one count was recorded for this clone. J is TRBJ1-6 and V is TRBV18, with a weak D call TRBD1 (5 bases). The CDR3 length is 16 residues. The germline V gene encodes CDR1 KGHSH and CDR2 LQKENI. Trimming left V 2 bases short and J 10 bases short, with 18 bases between. CDR3 bases: TGTGCCAGCTCACCAAGGTTAGCTCAGGGCGGATCACCCCTCCACTTT. The encoded protein is CASSPRLAQGGSPLHF.

The genes are TRBV5-4 and TRBJ1-4; no definite D call. Germline-derived CDR1 and CDR2 are SGHNT and YYREEE (reference sequence). V was cut by 4 bases and J by 1 base, with 17 bases left in between. CDR3 length: 17 residues. CDR3 amino acids: CASSPVSGERTNEKLFF. The CDR3 nucleotides are TGTGCCAGCAGCCCGGTCTCCGGGGAGAGAACTAATGAAAAACTGTTTTTT.

This chain joins TRBV7-8 and TRBJ1-5, with D tentatively TRBD1 (5 bases). The CDR3 is 15 amino acids. Germline V lookup: CDR1 SGHVS, CDR2 FQNEAQ. With 5 bases removed from V and 1 base from J, the gap between germline ends came to 12 bases. The CDR3 reads CASSPQQESNQPQHF. CDR3 sequence (DNA): TGTGCCAGCAGCCCCCAACAGGAAAGCAATCAGCCCCAGCATTTT.

The V gene is TRBV5-1, the J gene TRBJ2-7, with TRBD2 as a possible D gene (7 bases). The CDR3 is made up of 14 amino acids. Trimming removed 4 bases from V and 1 base from J, with 12 bases in between. In germline, CDR1 is SGHRS, CDR2 YFSETQ. For the CDR3, the DNA is TGCGCCAGCAGCGCGGGGGCAGCGTCCTACGAGCAGTACTTC. Residues: CASSAGAASYEQYF.

The chain links TRBV24-1 to TRBJ2-1; TRBD2 agrees at 9 bases. This CDR3 contains 14 residues. Germline-derived CDR1 and CDR2 are KGHDR and SFDVKD. The ends lost 4 bases at V and 6 bases at J; junction bases unmatched: 3. Here the CDR3 reads CATSDPGLANEQFF. The DNA of the CDR3 is TGTGCCACCAGTGACCCGGGACTAGCCAATGAGCAGTTCTTC.

J is TRBJ2-2 and V is TRBV7-6; 11 positions match TRBD2. With V trimmed by 4 bases and J by 6 bases, 7 bases remained unmatched. This CDR3 contains 16 residues. Germline V lookup: CDR1 SGHVS, CDR2 FNYEAQ. The CDR3 nucleotides are TGTGCCAGCAGCTCGGGACTAGCGGAGGGGGCCGGGGAGCTGTTTTTT. This codes for CASSSGLAEGAGELFF.

The chain uses TRBV4-3 and TRBJ2-1; the match to TRBD2 covers 14 bases. CDR3 length: 18 amino acids. Germline CDR1 and CDR2: LGHNA and YSLEER. The J segment lost 8 bases and the V segment lost 0 bases, leaving 9 bases of the junction unmatched. This chain's CDR3 is CASSQELGLAGGGDEQFF. The CDR3 DNA follows: TGCGCCAGCAGCCAAGAATTAGGACTAGCGGGAGGTGGGGATGAGCAGTTCTTC.

The gene calls are TRBV3-1 (or the pseudogene TRBV3-2) and TRBJ2-2; no reliable D call. Germline CDR1 LGHDT, CDR2 YNNKEL (reference sequence). The V end lost 0 bases, the J end lost 1 base, and 6 bases lay between the germline ends. The CDR3 totals 15 residues. CDR3 nucleotides: TGTGCCAGCAGCCAAGATTCCCGGAACACCGGGGAGCTGTTTTTT. This codes for CASSQDSRNTGELFF.

The chain uses TRBV7-2 and TRBJ1-1, with unresolved D. V lost 6 bases to trimming and J lost 0 bases, with 14 bases between them. The germline gives CDR1 SGHTA, CDR2 FQGNSA. The CDR3 extends over 15 amino acids. CDR3 coding DNA: TGTGCCAGCAGACTTACGAATACCATGAACACTGAAGCTTTCTTT. Translated, it gives CASRLTNTMNTEAFF. Combining the CDR3 with reference TRBV7-2 and TRBJ1-1 gives the whole variable domain GAGVSQSPSNKVTEKGKDVELRCDPISGHTALYWYRQSLGQGLEFLIYFQGNSAPDKSGLPSDRFSAERTGGSVSTLTIQRTQQEDSAVYLCASRLTNTMNTEAFFGQGTRLTVV.

The V gene is TRBV2, the J gene TRBJ1-6; 8 bases align to TRBD1. The germline V gene has CDR1 SNHLY and CDR2 FYNNEI. J gave up 7 bases and V 6 bases, and 5 bases lay outside the gene matches. The CDR3 extends over 14 amino acids. CDR3 in DNA: TGTGCCAGCAGGACGACAGGGGTGAATTCACCCCTCCACTTT. Translation: CASRTTGVNSPLHF.

The chain combines TRBV25-1 with TRBJ1-6, with D possibly TRBD1 on 6 matching bases. Germline CDR1 and CDR2: MGHDK and SYGVNS. Trimming removed 3 bases at V and 8 bases at J, with 14 bases between. There are 15 residues in the CDR3. CDR3 in amino acids: CASSDFRAGDSPLHF. CDR3 in DNA: TGTGCCAGCAGTGATTTTCGGGCAGGGGATTCACCCCTCCACTTT.

The chain recombines TRBV9 with TRBJ2-4; tentatively, D is TRBD1 (5 bases). Germline V gene lookup returns CDR1 SGDLS and CDR2 YYNGEE. The V end lost 3 bases, the J end lost 0 bases, and 16 bases lay between the germline ends. This CDR3 contains 17 residues. The CDR3 here is CASSGQPQALAKNIQYF. Here the CDR3 DNA reads TGTGCCAGCAGCGGGCAGCCACAGGCTTTAGCCAAAAACATTCAGTACTTC.

V usage is TRBV15 and J usage is TRBJ1-1; D perhaps matches TRBD1 (5 bases). CDR1 and CDR2 (germline): LNHNV, YYDKDF (reference sequence). Deletions cut 4 bases from V and 8 bases from J, with 20 bases between. The CDR3 runs 15 residues. CDR3 bases: TGTGCCACCAGCACCCGATCAGGGCGGGGAACGGAAGCTTTCTTT. Translating gives CATSTRSGRGTEAFF.

This clone showed up many times. This chain joins TRBV7-2 and TRBJ2-2, with TRBD2 matching 12 bases. CDR1 is SGHTA, CDR2 FQGNSA, per germline. The CDR3 runs 16 residues. V was clipped by 5 bases and J by 8 bases; unmatched bases: 9. The CDR3 nucleotides are TGTGCCAGCAGCAAATACATGACTAGCGGGAGTGGGGAGCTGTTTTTT. This gives the protein CASSKYMTSGSGELFF.

The chain recombines TRBV7-2 with TRBJ1-1, with 11 positions matching TRBD1. Looked up from germline, CDR1 is SGHTA and CDR2 is FQGNSA. V gave up 5 bases and J gave up 3 bases; unmatched junction bases: 5. The CDR3 is 15 residues long. As DNA, the CDR3 is TGTGCCAGCAGCACACCGGACAGGGGGCACACTGAAGCTTTCTTT. This gives the protein CASSTPDRGHTEAFF.